This passage covers 29 T cell receptor beta chains from one sample sequenced in a study of vaccination effects on CD4 cells after COVID-19 (dated 2022 in TCRdb). The receptor library was made with the immunoSEQ multiplex PCR assay. In its TCRdb copy, this immuneACCESS table keeps in-frame sequences only and misses some clones. Where compared with another copy, unresolved V genes explain less than half of these, and the others have no known cause. This sample holds approximately 74,000 clones; around 67% were observed only once. The top ten clonotypes cover roughly 2.3% of the sample. Antigens for these TCRs are unknown. After approximately eleven days of culture, CD4+ T cells were isolated with the EasySep CD4+ T cell isolation kit. Each participant got two doses of an mRNA SARS-CoV-2 vaccine, either BNT162b2 or mRNA-1273. This sample comprised CD4+ T cells from PBMCs cultured without peptide, obtained after COVID-19 vaccination. The receptor set was obtained from a human donor who received a COVID-19 vaccine.

The chain recombines TRBV10-2 with TRBJ1-2; D is undetermined. The V end lost 7 bases, the J end lost 7 bases, and 19 bases lay between the germline ends. This CDR3 has 14 amino acids. The germline gives CDR1 WSHSY, CDR2 SAAADI. The CDR3, as DNA: TGCGCCAGCACCGTTTGGTTGGATTCGTCTGGCTACACCTTC. Its translation is CASTVWLDSSGYTF.

The chain employs TRBV6-5 and TRBJ1-5, with 7 bases aligning to TRBD1. There are 14 residues in the CDR3. Germline V gives CDR1 MNHEY, CDR2 SVGAGI. With V trimmed by 8 bases and J by 11 bases, 15 bases remained unmatched. CDR3 protein: CASRQTGRWEAQHF. In nucleotides, the CDR3 is TGTGCCAGCCGTCAGACAGGGCGGTGGGAGGCCCAGCATTTT.

The gene calls are TRBV19 and TRBJ1-1; TRBD1 might be the D (6 bases). The CDR3 runs to 13 residues. Trimming removed 8 bases from V and 3 bases from J, with 13 bases in between. CDR1 is LNHDA, CDR2 SQIVND, per germline (reference sequence). DNA for the CDR3: TGTGCCAGTCAGTTACAGGGTTACACTGAAGCTTTCTTT. This codes for CASQLQGYTEAFF.

DNA of the CDR3: TGTGCCAGCAGTTACCCTAATACAGATACGCAGTATTTT. Its protein product is CASSYPNTDTQYF. This rearrangement joins TRBV6-5 to TRBJ2-3; D gene ambiguous. This CDR3 has 13 residues. Trimming shortened V by 2 bases and J by 3 bases, and 6 bases separated the two germline ends. Per the germline V gene, CDR1 is MNHEY and CDR2 is SVGAGI.

The DNA of the CDR3 is TGCGCCAGCAGCTTTAGCGGGGCAACAGATACGCAGTATTTT. Amino acid sequence: CASSFSGATDTQYF. V gene TRBV5-1 combines with J gene TRBJ2-3; 8 positions agree with TRBD2. The V segment lost 2 bases and the J segment 3 bases; nucleotides outside the gene matches: 2. Per germline, CDR1 SGHRS and CDR2 YFSETQ. CDR3 size: 14 residues.

The chain is built from TRBV18 and TRBJ2-5; 9 positions match TRBD2. This CDR3 region has 15 residues. With 2 bases clipped from V and 4 bases from J, the junction kept 5 bases outside the gene matches. Per the germline V gene, CDR1 is KGHSH and CDR2 is LQKENI. CDR3 amino acids: CASSPGGGAAETQYF. The CDR3, as DNA: TGTGCCAGCTCACCAGGCGGGGGGGCCGCAGAGACCCAGTACTTC.

This clone was counted between two and nine times. The CDR3 protein is CASSNGVAVNTGELFF. CDR3 nucleotides: TGTGCCAGCAGCAATGGGGTCGCCGTGAACACCGGGGAGCTGTTTTTT. V is TRBV5-4 and J is TRBJ2-2, with D unclear. Germline V CDR1 and CDR2: SGHNT, YYREEE (reference sequence). CDR3 size: 16 residues. Trimming took off 4 bases at V and 1 base at J, with 14 bases between the two ends.

The chain combines TRBV19 with TRBJ1-2, with 7 bases lining up with TRBD1. The CDR3 totals 13 residues. Germline lookup yields CDR1 LNHDA and CDR2 SQIVND (reference sequence). J was trimmed by 3 bases and V by 4 bases; bases with no gene match: 2. The CDR3 DNA reads as TGTGCCAGTAGTAGGGACAGCGACTATGGCTACACCTTC. Amino acid sequence: CASSRDSDYGYTF. Full variable domain (rest looked up from reference TRBV19 and TRBJ1-2): DGGITQSPKYLFRKEGQNVTLSCEQNLNHDAMYWYRQDPGQGLRLIYYSQIVNDFQKGDIAEGYSVSREKKESFPLTVTSAQKNPTAFYLCASSRDSDYGYTFGSGTRLTVV.

J is TRBJ1-4 and V is TRBV5-1; perhaps TRBD1 as D (5 bases). The germline V gene has CDR1 SGHRS and CDR2 YFSETQ. The CDR3 is 16 residues long. Trimming removed 2 bases at V and 8 bases at J, with 19 bases between. The CDR3 reads CASSLGVAGPREKLFF. The CDR3 nucleotides are TGCGCCAGCAGCTTAGGTGTTGCAGGGCCTCGGGAAAAACTGTTTTTT.

The chain combines TRBV6-1 with TRBJ2-2, with unresolved D. Per germline, CDR1 MNHNS and CDR2 SASEGT. This CDR3 contains 12 residues. Deletions cut 2 bases from V and 9 bases from J, with 7 bases between. The CDR3 DNA reads TGTGCCAGCAGTGAAAAGTTTTGGGAGCTGTTTTTT. Translating gives CASSEKFWELFF.

The chain joins TRBV2 to TRBJ1-2; D perhaps matches TRBD1 (6 bases). Germline lookup yields CDR1 SNHLY and CDR2 FYNNEI. The CDR3 has 11 residues. Trimming shortened V by 8 bases and J by 12 bases, and 16 bases separated the two germline ends. The CDR3, as DNA: TGTGCCAGCTCCAACAGGGACTCGAACACCTTC. This translates into CASSNRDSNTF.

The V and J genes are TRBV12-5 and TRBJ1-5; no clear D. V lost 8 bases to trimming and J lost 2 bases, with 10 bases between them. Germline V gives CDR1 LGHNT, CDR2 FRNRAP. CDR3 size: 13 residues. The CDR3 protein is CASSKEGNQPQHF. The CDR3 DNA is TGTGCTAGTAGCAAAGAAGGCAATCAGCCCCAGCATTTT.

This clone was observed a handful of times. The chain employs TRBV20-1 and TRBJ2-5; D uncertain. The V and J ends lost 2 bases and 5 bases respectively, with 6 bases between them. The CDR3 is 11 amino acids. The V gene's germline CDR1 is DFQATT and CDR2 SNEGSKA (reference sequence). The CDR3 DNA follows: TGCAGTGCTAGATGGGTGGAGACCCAGTACTTC. Translation gives CSARWVETQYF.

The J gene is TRBJ2-2, the V gene TRBV7-2, with D possibly matching TRBD1 (6 bases). Trimming left V 0 bases short and J 2 bases short, with 10 bases between. Germline CDR1 reads SGHTA; CDR2 reads FQGNSA. This CDR3 has 16 residues. The CDR3 here is CASSLAVRGNTGELFF. The CDR3 DNA sequence: TGTGCCAGCAGCTTAGCGGTCAGGGGTAACACCGGGGAGCTGTTTTTT.

The V and J genes are TRBV18 and TRBJ2-3, with D perhaps TRBD2 (5 bases). CDR1 and CDR2 from the germline V gene are KGHSH and LQKENI. This CDR3 comprises 15 residues. With 5 bases removed from V and 0 bases from J, the gap between germline ends came to 12 bases. The CDR3 region is CASSRTAPSTDTQYF. CDR3 coding DNA: TGTGCCAGCTCAAGGACTGCCCCTAGCACAGATACGCAGTATTTT.

This rearrangement joins TRBV7-2 to TRBJ2-2, with TRBD2 matching over 7 bases. Germline CDR1 is SGHTA and CDR2 is FQGNSA. The CDR3 spans 15 residues. Trimming at V came to 4 bases and at J to 5 bases, leaving 7 bases not matched to a gene. CDR3 DNA sequence: TGTGCCAGCAGCTCATACCGGGAGGATACCGGGGAGCTGTTTTTT. It encodes CASSSYREDTGELFF.

V is TRBV6-5 and J is TRBJ1-1; D is possibly TRBD1 (5 bases). This CDR3 contains 11 residues. V gave up 7 bases and J gave up 5 bases, with 8 bases separating them. In germline, CDR1 is MNHEY, CDR2 SVGAGI. The CDR3: CASKRGTEAFF. The DNA of the CDR3 is TGTGCCAGCAAAAGGGGAACTGAAGCTTTCTTT.

There are a few counts of this clone. The genes are TRBV11-2 and TRBJ2-5; possible D gene TRBD2, 7 bases. V was cut by 3 bases and J by 5 bases, with 16 bases left in between. The V gene's germline CDR1 is SGHAT and CDR2 FQNNGV. This CDR3 region has 15 residues. The CDR3 spells CASSLRGGPWETQYF. CDR3 coding DNA: TGTGCCAGCAGCTTGAGGGGGGGGCCGTGGGAGACCCAGTACTTC.

The gene calls are TRBV18 and TRBJ1-1; 7 positions agree with TRBD1. The length of the CDR3 is 15 residues. The V and J ends lost 5 bases and 1 base, in that order; junction bases with no gene match: 7. Germline V lookup: CDR1 KGHSH, CDR2 LQKENI. CDR3 DNA sequence: TGTGCCAGCTCAGCAAGGACAGGTTGGAACACTGAAGCTTTCTTT. Protein product: CASSARTGWNTEAFF.

This clone has a single count. V and J are TRBV5-1 and TRBJ2-2; D is unresolved. The V end was cut by 5 bases, the J end by 2 bases, with 10 bases between. This CDR3 has 14 residues. Germline lookup yields CDR1 SGHRS and CDR2 YFSETQ. DNA for the CDR3: TGCGCCAGCAGAACAGAAACTAACACCGGGGAGCTGTTTTTT. Residues: CASRTETNTGELFF.

This clone appeared a few times. The chain uses TRBV7-3 and TRBJ2-5; D not resolved. V was pared by 0 bases and J by 5 bases, with 7 bases between. CDR1 SGHTA and CDR2 FQGTGA come from the germline V gene. The CDR3 sequence is 13 residues long. The CDR3 DNA follows: TGTGCCAGCAGCTTAACCACATCCGAGACCCAGTACTTC. Its translation is CASSLTTSETQYF.

The rearrangement links TRBV4-3 to TRBJ2-5; TRBD1 is a possible D gene (5 bases). From germline, CDR1 is LGHNA and CDR2 YSLEER. The CDR3 consists of 13 residues. Trimming removed 3 bases from V and 6 bases from J, with 11 bases in between. Here the CDR3 reads CASSQGQQKTQYF. CDR3 bases: TGCGCCAGCAGCCAGGGGCAGCAAAAGACCCAGTACTTC.

J is TRBJ2-3 and V is TRBV7-2; D possibly matches TRBD1 or TRBD2 (5 bases each). V was shortened by 3 bases and J by 1 base, with 11 bases between the two germline ends. From germline, CDR1 is SGHTA and CDR2 FQGNSA. The length of the CDR3 is 15 residues. The CDR3 is CASSFDRGGTDTQYF. The CDR3 coding sequence is TGTGCCAGCAGCTTCGACCGGGGCGGCACAGATACGCAGTATTTT. The full variable domain, its missing parts supplied by reference TRBV7-2 and TRBJ2-3, is GAGVSQSPSNKVTEKGKDVELRCDPISGHTALYWYRQSLGQGLEFLIYFQGNSAPDKSGLPSDRFSAERTGGSVSTLTIQRTQQEDSAVYLCASSFDRGGTDTQYFGPGTRLTVL.

The CDR3 nucleotides read TGTGCCACCAGCAGAGTTGCATTAAAAGCTTTCTTT. This codes for CATSRVALKAFF. The chain is built from TRBV15 and TRBJ1-1; D not certain. The germline V gene has CDR1 LNHNV and CDR2 YYDKDF (reference sequence). V lost 1 base, J lost 9 bases, and 9 bases lay in between. CDR3 length: 12 residues.

V and J are TRBV7-9 and TRBJ1-2; 9 nucleotides align to TRBD1. V lost 5 bases, J lost 4 bases, and 14 bases stayed unmatched. The CDR3 spans 17 residues. In germline, CDR1 is SEHNR, CDR2 FQNEAQ (reference sequence). The CDR3 sequence is CASSDRDREVGGYGYTF. The CDR3 nucleotides read TGTGCCAGCAGCGACCGGGACAGGGAGGTTGGAGGCTATGGCTACACCTTC.

The chain employs TRBV7-2 and TRBJ1-3; no definite D call. The V end was cut by 7 bases, the J end by 0 bases, with 13 bases between. Germline-derived CDR1 and CDR2 are SGHTA and FQGNSA. CDR3 length: 15 residues. CDR3 bases: TGTGCCAGCACCGTGATGGTCCTCTCTGGAAACACCATATATTTT. It yields the protein CASTVMVLSGNTIYF.

The chain recombines TRBV28 with TRBJ2-3; 15 bases align to TRBD2. The germline gives CDR1 MDHEN, CDR2 SYDVKM. J gave up 3 bases and V 0 bases, and 1 base lay outside the gene matches. The CDR3 loop spans 17 amino acids. The CDR3 DNA sequence: TGTGCCAGCAGTTTATGGGGACTAGCGGGGGGAACAGATACGCAGTATTTT. It codes for CASSLWGLAGGTDTQYF.

The CDR3 sequence is CASSMGTHTGELFF. CDR3 sequence (DNA): TGTGCCAGTAGTATGGGAACCCACACCGGGGAGCTGTTTTTT. The chain is built from TRBV19 and TRBJ2-2; D is unresolved. The germline gives CDR1 LNHDA, CDR2 SQIVND (reference sequence). The CDR3 loop spans 14 amino acids. V lost 3 bases to trimming and J lost 3 bases, with 8 bases between them.

This chain uses TRBV24-1 with TRBJ2-3, with 8 bases matching TRBD2. The V gene end was trimmed by 9 bases and the J gene end by 1 base; junction bases not matched to a gene: 5. CDR1 is KGHDR, CDR2 SFDVKD, per germline. The CDR3 spans 14 residues. The DNA of the CDR3 is TGTGCCACCTCCACAGCGGGGGGCACAGATACGCAGTATTTT. It codes for CATSTAGGTDTQYF.